Shown below are 5 T cell receptor beta chains from a single sample sequenced in a study of blood T cell repertoires in COVID-19. Assay: immunoSEQ multiplex PCR; the TCRdb copy retains only in-frame clones and omits some. The table shows 360,000 or so clones, with around nine tenths occurring only once. The source material was PBMCs or T cells enriched from blood (not recorded which). All receptors derive from a woman under 40 who had been exposed to COVID-19.

This chain joins TRBV14 and TRBJ2-7; possible D gene TRBD1, 5 bases. With 0 bases removed from V and 5 bases from J, the gap between germline ends came to 11 bases. CDR1 and CDR2 from the germline V gene are SGHDN and FVKESK. The CDR3 totals 14 residues. This CDR3 is CASSQEVGRNEQYF. The CDR3 DNA follows: TGTGCCAGCAGCCAAGAGGTGGGGCGGAACGAGCAGTACTTC.

This chain connects TRBV6-4 to TRBJ1-6; the D gene is possibly TRBD1 (5 bases). The germline V and J ends were trimmed by 3 bases and 10 bases, with 10 bases remaining between them. The CDR3 is made up of 13 amino acids. From germline, CDR1 is MRHNA and CDR2 SNTAGT. This CDR3 reads CASSETRASPLHF. The CDR3, as DNA: TGTGCCAGCAGTGAAACCAGGGCCTCACCCCTCCACTTT.

The V and J genes are TRBV11-3 and TRBJ1-1; no clear D. CDR3 length equals 12 residues. V lost 6 bases and J lost 6, with 11 bases in between. Germline V gene lookup returns CDR1 SGHNT and CDR2 YENEEA. The CDR3, as DNA: TGTGCCAGCAGGACTCTTGGCCCTGAAGCTTTCTTT. Translated: CASRTLGPEAFF.

This clone was observed at least ten times. The chain recombines TRBV3-1 (or the pseudogene TRBV3-2) with TRBJ1-3, with TRBD1 matching over 8 bases. The germline V gene encodes CDR1 LGHDT and CDR2 YNNKEL (reference sequence). The junction had 5 bases not matched to a gene; V was cut back by 0 bases and J by 4 bases. CDR3 length equals 16 residues. In nucleotides, the CDR3 is TGTGCCAGCAGCCAAGACTGGACAGGGATAGGAAACACCATATATTTT. This sequence encodes CASSQDWTGIGNTIYF.

The chain carries TRBV5-1 and TRBJ2-1, with 7 bases identical to TRBD2. The CDR3 covers 15 residues. Germline loops: CDR1 SGHRS, CDR2 YFSETQ. J gave up 2 bases and V 0 bases, and 2 bases lay outside the gene matches. CDR3 loop: CASSLVAGAYNEQFF. Here the CDR3 DNA reads TGCGCCAGCAGCTTGGTTGCGGGAGCCTACAATGAGCAGTTCTTC.